The following is a T cell receptor (beta chain) sequence with its context. The data derive from a study of T cells in tumors after PD-1 blockade. At the level of the study: Daily vismodegib 150 mg continued in a subset of anti-PD-1-treated patients. Peripheral blood samples averaged approximately 37,000 unique clonotypes and more than 90,000 templates.

Assay used: immunoSEQ multiplex PCR; TCRdb lists only in-frame clones, some missing. The sample has about 59,000 clones; about 80% are singletons. V shed 6 bases and J shed 4 bases, with 8 bases lying between them. This CDR3 is 12 amino acids long. CDR1 and CDR2 (germline): KGHSH, LQKENI. The source of this sequence is a human donor with basal cell carcinoma. The sample here was PBMCs, taken before anti-PD-1 treatment. This sequence joins TRBV18 and TRBJ2-3; no clear D gene. The CDR3: CASSRTPDTQYF. The CDR3, as DNA: TGTGCCAGCTCCCGGACCCCAGATACGCAGTATTTT.